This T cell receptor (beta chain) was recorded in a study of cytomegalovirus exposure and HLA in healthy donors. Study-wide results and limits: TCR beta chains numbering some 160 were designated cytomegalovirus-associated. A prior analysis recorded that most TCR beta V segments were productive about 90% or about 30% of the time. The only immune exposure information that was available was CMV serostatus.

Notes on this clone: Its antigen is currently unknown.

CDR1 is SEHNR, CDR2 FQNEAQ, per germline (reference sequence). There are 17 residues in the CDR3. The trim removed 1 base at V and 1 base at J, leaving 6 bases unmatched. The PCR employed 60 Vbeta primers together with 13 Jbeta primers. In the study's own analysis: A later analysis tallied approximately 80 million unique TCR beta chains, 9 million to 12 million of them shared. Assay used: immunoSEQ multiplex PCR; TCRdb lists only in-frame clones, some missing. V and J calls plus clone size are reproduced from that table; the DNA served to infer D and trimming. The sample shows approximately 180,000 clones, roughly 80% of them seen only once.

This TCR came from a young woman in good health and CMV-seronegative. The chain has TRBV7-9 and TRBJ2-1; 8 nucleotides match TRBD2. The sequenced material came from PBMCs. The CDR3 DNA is TGTGCCAGCAGCTTAGTCCAACTAGCGGTATCCTACAATGAGCAGTTCTTC. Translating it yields CASSLVQLAVSYNEQFF. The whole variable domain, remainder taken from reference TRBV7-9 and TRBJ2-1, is DTGVSQNPRHKITKRGQNVTFRCDPISEHNRLYWYRQTLGQGPEFLTYFQNEAQLEKSRLLSDRFSAERPKGSFSTLEIQRTEQGDSAMYLCASSLVQLAVSYNEQFFGPGTRLTVL.